The subject of this entry is one T cell receptor beta chain. Germline values: CDR1 SGDLS, CDR2 YYNGEE. The CDR3 has 14 amino acids. Trimming cost V 0 bases and J 9 bases, with 13 bases left between them. A second PCR, run for roughly 7 to 11 cycles, used a sample-barcoded 5' primer plus a J-beta primer mix. TCRdb reprocessed the 5' RACE reads with MiXCR, giving one entry per CDR3 protein. The data show about 970,000 distinct CDR3 sequences, roughly half seen once. The data originate from a study of blood T cells in healthy people across ages. The specimen was blood. This clonotype was obtained from a woman in her sixties or seventies in good health. The chain carries TRBV9 and TRBJ2-1, with unresolved D. DNA for the CDR3: TGTGCCAGCAGCGTAGCGGCTAGAGACGGTGAGCAGTTCTTC. Amino acid sequence: CASSVAARDGEQFF. Variable domain in full (rest from reference TRBV9 and TRBJ2-1): DSGVTQTPKHLITATGQRVTLRCSPRSGDLSVYWYQQSLDQGLQFLIQYYNGEERAKGNILERFSAQQFPDLHSELNLSSLELGDSALYFCASSVAARDGEQFFGPGTRLTVL.